The clone carrying this T cell receptor beta chain has at least ten counts. These data originate in a study of T-cell reconstitution after alpha-beta-depleted transplantation in children. For TCRbeta, the library was prepared with unique molecular identifiers. TCRdb reprocessed the PCR reads with MiXCR, giving one entry per CDR3 protein. The data show fewer than 200,000 distinct CDR3 sequences, roughly 7.5% seen once. The germline V gene encodes CDR1 LGHNA and CDR2 YSLEER. V lost 0 bases and J lost 2, with 14 bases in between. The CDR3 extends over 16 amino acids. The clonotype originates from a human donor who donated a stem cell graft to a child with Wiskott-Aldrich syndrome. The chain combines TRBV4-3 with TRBJ2-7; D possibly corresponds to TRBD2 (5 bases). The sequenced sample was PBMCs from the stem cell graft donor, obtained from the stem cell graft. The chain's CDR3 is CASSQEFLADTYEQYF. The CDR3 coding sequence is TGCGCCAGCAGCCAAGAATTCCTAGCAGATACCTACGAGCAGTACTTC.